Following are 32 T cell receptor beta chains from one sample sequenced in a study of blood T cell repertoires in COVID-19 (TCRdb year 2020). The library came from the immunoSEQ multiplex PCR assay. In its TCRdb copy, this immuneACCESS table keeps in-frame sequences only and misses some clones. Where compared with another copy, unresolved V genes explain less than half of these, and the others have no known cause. A total of roughly 200,000 clones appear in this sample, about 85% of them only once. Jointly, the top ten make up roughly 20% of the sample. The sample taken for sequencing was PBMCs or T cells enriched from blood (not recorded which). These receptors originate from a middle-aged man who had recovered from COVID-19.

The rearrangement joins TRBV28 to TRBJ1-2; no reliable D call. V was shortened by 3 bases and J by 5 bases, with 10 bases between the two germline ends. The CDR3 extends over 13 amino acids. Germline V gene lookup returns CDR1 MDHEN and CDR2 SYDVKM. In DNA, the CDR3 is TGTGCCAGCAGTTTTACTCAGACTTATGGCTACACCTTC. Translation gives CASSFTQTYGYTF.

The chain uses TRBV2 and TRBJ1-4, with a tentative D call TRBD1 (6 bases). V was clipped by 7 bases and J by 2 bases, with 17 bases between them. Germline-derived CDR1 and CDR2 are SNHLY and FYNNEI. The CDR3 loop spans 16 amino acids. CDR3 nucleotides: TGTGCCAGCAACCAGGGGTCACGTGGGACTAATGAAAAACTGTTTTTT. Encoded protein: CASNQGSRGTNEKLFF.

The CDR3 protein is CASSLIFAGGTYNEQFF. The CDR3 bases are TGCGCCAGCAGCTTGATTTTCGCGGGAGGGACCTACAATGAGCAGTTCTTC. The V call is TRBV5-1, the J call TRBJ2-1, with 9 bases fitting TRBD2. The CDR3 has 17 residues. The V and J ends lost 1 base and 2 bases, in that order; junction bases with no gene match: 7. The V gene's germline CDR1 is SGHRS and CDR2 YFSETQ.

The chain joins TRBV23-1 to TRBJ2-1; possible D gene TRBD2, 5 bases. TRBV23-1 is assigned to the ORF class and has an uncertain function. Trimming took 7 bases from V and 0 from J, leaving 31 bases between them. This CDR3 has 21 amino acids. The CDR3 region is CASTEDRDRRHAPRSYNEQFF. CDR3 coding DNA: TGCGCCAGCACCGAGGACCGGGATAGGCGTCATGCGCCACGCTCCTACAATGAGCAGTTCTTC.

This chain uses TRBV15 with TRBJ2-6; the D is unclear. CDR1 and CDR2 from the germline V gene are LNHNV and YYDKDF (reference sequence). The CDR3 totals 18 residues. Trimming took 1 base from V and 0 from J, leaving 13 bases between them. DNA for the CDR3: TGTGCCACCAGCAGAGTTCGGCAGGCCTTCTCTGGGGCCAACGTCCTGACTTTC. Protein sequence: CATSRVRQAFSGANVLTF. The whole variable domain, remainder taken from reference TRBV15 and TRBJ2-6, is DAMVIQNPRYQVTQFGKPVTLSCSQTLNHNVMYWYQQKSSQAPKLLFHYYDKDFNNEADTPDNFQSRRPNTSFCFLDIRSPGLGDTAMYLCATSRVRQAFSGANVLTFGAGSRLTVL.

The chain uses TRBV19 and TRBJ1-3, with 7 bases fitting TRBD1. V lost 3 bases, J lost 4 bases, and 6 bases stayed unmatched. Germline V gene sequence: CDR1 LNHDA, CDR2 SQIVND (reference sequence). This CDR3 has 15 residues. The CDR3 is CASSMGQLLGNTIYF. The CDR3, as DNA: TGTGCCAGTAGTATGGGACAGCTGCTAGGAAACACCATATATTTT.

This chain uses TRBV24-1 with TRBJ2-5; D remains ambiguous. Germline values: CDR1 KGHDR, CDR2 SFDVKD. Trimming shortened V by 3 bases and J by 5 bases, and 18 bases separated the two germline ends. The CDR3 runs to 16 residues. As DNA, the CDR3 is TGTGCCACCAGTGATCCTGGCCCCTATGACGGGGAGACCCAGTACTTC. Protein product: CATSDPGPYDGETQYF.

The chain has TRBV9 and TRBJ2-7; D gene unclear. The V end lost 3 bases, the J end lost 0 bases, and 10 bases lay between the germline ends. In germline, CDR1 is SGDLS, CDR2 YYNGEE. CDR3 size: 14 residues. CDR3 nucleotides: TGTGCCAGCAGCGCGCAGATAAACTCCTACGAGCAGTACTTC. Protein sequence: CASSAQINSYEQYF.

In its sample, this clone was seen once. The genes are TRBV4-1 and TRBJ1-1; the D gene is possibly TRBD1 (6 bases). V lost 4 bases to trimming and J lost 4 bases, with 16 bases between them. Germline V gene data show CDR1 as MGHRA and CDR2 as YSYEKL. The CDR3 is 15 residues long. CDR3 sequence (DNA): TGCGCCAGCAGCCCCCTATTCTTACAGGGCACTGAAGCTTTCTTT. It specifies CASSPLFLQGTEAFF.

This sequence joins TRBV19 and TRBJ1-4, with no clear D. Between the trimmed V and J ends, which lost 5 bases and 4 bases, there was a span of 14 bases. Germline V gene lookup returns CDR1 LNHDA and CDR2 SQIVND (reference sequence). This CDR3 region has 15 residues. This chain's CDR3 is CASSLTAVVNEKLFF. For the CDR3, the DNA is TGTGCCAGTAGTCTCACCGCGGTGGTTAATGAAAAACTGTTTTTT.

The chain joins TRBV6-1 to TRBJ2-7, with D possibly TRBD1 on 6 matching bases. V lost 2 bases, J lost 0 bases, and 17 bases lay in between. The CDR3 is 17 residues long. CDR1 is MNHNS and CDR2 is SASEGT in the germline V gene. CDR3 coding DNA: TGTGCCAGCAGTGAACGAACCCCAGGGGTGAGCTCCTACGAGCAGTACTTC. This sequence encodes CASSERTPGVSSYEQYF.

The V call is TRBV9, the J call TRBJ2-2; possible D gene TRBD1, 6 bases. The CDR3 loop spans 13 amino acids. V gave up 6 bases and J gave up 7 bases, with 13 bases separating them. CDR1 and CDR2 (germline): SGDLS, YYNGEE. CDR3: CASTLGTNGELFF. The CDR3 coding sequence is TGTGCCAGCACACTCGGGACAAACGGGGAGCTGTTTTTT.

The CDR3 reads CAISGSEGKNYEQYF. CDR3 coding DNA: TGTGCCATCAGTGGCTCGGAGGGGAAGAACTACGAGCAGTACTTC. The rearrangement links TRBV10-3 to TRBJ2-7; D is perhaps TRBD2 (6 bases). The V gene lost 4 bases and the J gene lost 3 bases, with 16 bases spanning the gap. CDR3 size: 15 residues. Germline V gene data show CDR1 as ENHRY and CDR2 as SYGVKD.

The chain uses TRBV28 and TRBJ1-5; 7 nucleotides align to TRBD1. CDR3 length equals 13 residues. With 6 bases clipped from V and 6 bases from J, the junction kept 5 bases outside the gene matches. Germline V gene data show CDR1 as MDHEN and CDR2 as SYDVKM. CDR3 DNA: TGTGCCAGCAGACAGGGGATATCTCAGCCCCAGCATTTT. It codes for CASRQGISQPQHF.

In this sample, this clone turned up once. CDR3 coding DNA: TGCGCCAGCACCCGGGACACGGCTTACAATGAGCAGTTCTTC. Protein sequence: CASTRDTAYNEQFF. J is TRBJ2-1 and V is TRBV5-1; possible D gene TRBD1, 6 bases. CDR1 is SGHRS and CDR2 is YFSETQ in the germline V gene. Trimming took off 6 bases at V and 4 bases at J, with 14 bases between the two ends. The length of the CDR3 is 14 residues.

The V call is TRBV12-3 or TRBV12-4, the J call TRBJ2-3; TRBD2 is a possible D gene (5 bases). The V end lost 5 bases, the J end lost 4 bases, and 10 bases lay between the germline ends. This CDR3 has 13 amino acids. This CDR3 is CASSPPRADTQYF. In DNA, the CDR3 is TGTGCCAGCAGTCCACCGAGGGCAGATACGCAGTATTTT.

This chain uses TRBV6-5 with TRBJ1-1; 8 bases agree with TRBD1. Germline V gene sequence: CDR1 MNHEY, CDR2 SVGAGI. J gave up 4 bases and V 6 bases, and 4 bases lay outside the gene matches. The CDR3 totals 13 residues. The CDR3 coding sequence is TGTGCCAGCAGCTATACAGGGGGCACTGAAGCTTTCTTT. As protein: CASSYTGGTEAFF.

The chain employs TRBV5-1 and TRBJ2-7, with 7 bases fitting TRBD1. The ends lost 4 bases at V and 4 bases at J; junction bases unmatched: 20. The CDR3 is 18 residues long. Germline CDR1 and CDR2: SGHRS and YFSETQ. CDR3 DNA: TGCGCCAGCAGCCAATCGGAGGACAGGCTTCTTCCACTTTACGAGCAGTACTTC. Translation gives CASSQSEDRLLPLYEQYF.

The chain uses TRBV11-3 and TRBJ2-3; possibly TRBD2 for D (5 bases). The germline V and J ends were trimmed by 1 base and 0 bases, with 11 bases remaining between them. This CDR3 is 16 amino acids long. Germline values: CDR1 SGHNT, CDR2 YENEEA. In nucleotides, the CDR3 is TGTGCCAGCAGCTTAGGGATCGAGCGGAGCACAGATACGCAGTATTTT. The encoded protein is CASSLGIERSTDTQYF. The full variable domain, with the rest looked up from reference TRBV11-3 and TRBJ2-3, is EAGVVQSPRYKIIEKKQPVAFWCNPISGHNTLYWYLQNLGQGPELLIRYENEEAVDDSQLPKDRFSAERLKGVDSTLKIQPAELGDSAVYLCASSLGIERSTDTQYFGPGTRLTVL.

This chain joins TRBV10-1 and TRBJ2-1; 7 positions agree with TRBD2. The CDR3 length is 15 residues. The V gene end was trimmed by 2 bases and the J gene end by 2 bases; junction bases not matched to a gene: 3. Germline V lookup: CDR1 WNHNN, CDR2 SYGVQD (reference sequence). In DNA form, the CDR3 reads TGCGCCAGCAGTGAGACTAGCGAGACCTACAATGAGCAGTTCTTC. Amino acid sequence: CASSETSETYNEQFF.

This rearrangement joins TRBV6-2 or TRBV6-3 to TRBJ2-1; 7 nucleotides line up with TRBD2. The CDR3 runs 18 residues. The V gene's germline CDR1 is MNHEY and CDR2 SVGEGT. With 0 bases clipped from V and 8 bases from J, the junction kept 16 bases outside the gene matches. CDR3 sequence reads: CASSYSRGSSGGIDEQFF. Written as DNA, the CDR3 is TGTGCCAGCAGTTACTCCCGGGGCTCTAGCGGAGGGATCGATGAGCAGTTCTTC.

This sequence joins TRBV3-1 (or the pseudogene TRBV3-2) and TRBJ1-6, with 9 positions matching TRBD1. CDR3 length: 16 residues. The V gene end was trimmed by 4 bases and the J gene end by 9 bases; junction bases not matched to a gene: 10. Germline CDR1 reads LGHDT; CDR2 reads YNNKEL (reference sequence). CDR3 nucleotide sequence: TGTGCCAGCAGCCTCTTAGGGACAGGGAGAAGTTCACCCCTCCACTTT. Amino acids: CASSLLGTGRSSPLHF.

J is TRBJ2-3 and V is TRBV19; TRBD2 matches 10 bases. This CDR3 region has 15 residues. The germline V gene encodes CDR1 LNHDA and CDR2 SQIVND (reference sequence). With V trimmed by 6 bases and J by 5 bases, 8 bases remained unmatched. CDR3 protein: CASSPLAGEGDTQYF. CDR3 DNA sequence: TGTGCCAGTAGCCCGCTAGCGGGAGAGGGAGATACGCAGTATTTT.

The V gene is TRBV12-5, the J gene TRBJ1-5; a possible D gene is TRBD1 (6 bases). The CDR3 spans 15 residues. The V gene's germline CDR1 is LGHNT and CDR2 FRNRAP. V shed 6 bases and J shed 7 bases, with 19 bases lying between them. In DNA, the CDR3 is TGTGCTAGTGGCCCTCGGGCAGGGGAGGGGCAGCCCCAGCATTTT. Translated: CASGPRAGEGQPQHF.

The J gene is TRBJ2-5, the V gene TRBV14, with 7 bases lining up with TRBD2. The CDR3 spans 13 residues. CDR1 SGHDN and CDR2 FVKESK come from the germline V gene. Germline trimming cut 4 bases from V and 4 bases from J; bases unmatched to any gene: 3. The CDR3 sequence is CASSRLAGETQYF. The CDR3, as DNA: TGTGCCAGCAGCCGACTAGCTGGAGAGACCCAGTACTTC. The full variable domain, completed using reference TRBV14 and TRBJ2-5, is EAGVTQFPSHSVIEKGQTVTLRCDPISGHDNLYWYRRVMGKEIKFLLHFVKESKQDESGMPNNRFLAERTGGTYSTLKVQPAELEDSGVYFCASSRLAGETQYFGPGTRLLVL.

This clone was counted once. The chain links TRBV4-1 to TRBJ2-3, with 8 bases matching TRBD2. This CDR3 is 18 amino acids long. J gave up 7 bases and V 0 bases, and 15 bases lay outside the gene matches. The germline V gene has CDR1 MGHRA and CDR2 YSYEKL. The CDR3 sequence: CASSQETLGAGAPNTQYF. The CDR3 coding sequence is TGCGCCAGCAGCCAAGAAACCCTTGGAGCGGGGGCCCCCAATACGCAGTATTTT.

The V gene is TRBV11-3, the J gene TRBJ2-1; no firm D call. The CDR3 extends over 17 amino acids. V lost 0 bases to trimming and J lost 2 bases, with 14 bases between them. Germline-derived CDR1 and CDR2 are SGHNT and YENEEA. The CDR3 protein is CASSLDALVKTYNEQFF. CDR3 bases: TGTGCCAGCAGCTTAGATGCGTTGGTGAAGACCTACAATGAGCAGTTCTTC.

This clone was picked up one time. This chain links TRBV19 with TRBJ1-2; no reliable D call. Trimming cost V 0 bases and J 7 bases, with 15 bases left between them. The CDR3 is 15 residues long. Germline V gene sequence: CDR1 LNHDA, CDR2 SQIVND (reference sequence). Here the CDR3 DNA reads TGTGCCAGTAGTATAGAAAGAGTACGGAGGCTTGGCTACACCTTC. This sequence encodes CASSIERVRRLGYTF. The full variable domain, completed using reference TRBV19 and TRBJ1-2, is DGGITQSPKYLFRKEGQNVTLSCEQNLNHDAMYWYRQDPGQGLRLIYYSQIVNDFQKGDIAEGYSVSREKKESFPLTVTSAQKNPTAFYLCASSIERVRRLGYTFGSGTRLTVV.

This clone was detected once. The chain carries TRBV5-4 and TRBJ1-4; TRBD1 aligns across 8 bases. With 3 bases clipped from V and 7 bases from J, the junction kept 11 bases outside the gene matches. This CDR3 is built from 16 residues. Germline V gene data show CDR1 as SGHNT and CDR2 as YYREEE (reference sequence). As DNA, the CDR3 is TGTGCCAGCAGCTCCCAATTGACAGGGGTCGGTGAAAAACTGTTTTTT. Amino acid sequence: CASSSQLTGVGEKLFF.

The chain links TRBV11-3 to TRBJ2-3; weak D call: TRBD2 (6 bases). The CDR3 loop spans 13 amino acids. Trimming stripped 1 base from V and 4 bases from J, with 6 bases between. CDR1 is SGHNT and CDR2 is YENEEA in the germline V gene. The CDR3 nucleotides are TGTGCCAGCAGCTTAGCGGGGGCAGATACGCAGTATTTT. Amino acid sequence: CASSLAGADTQYF.

The J gene is TRBJ2-1, the V gene TRBV14, with D hard to call. V lost 0 bases and J 12 bases, leaving 9 bases between the germline ends. This CDR3 spans 12 amino acids. Germline CDR1 SGHDN, CDR2 FVKESK. For the CDR3, the DNA is TGTGCCAGCAGCCAAGATAGATTTGGGCAGTTCTTC. It encodes CASSQDRFGQFF.

This chain links TRBV24-1 with TRBJ2-3, with D possibly matching TRBD1 (6 bases). The CDR3 loop spans 17 amino acids. CDR1 is KGHDR and CDR2 is SFDVKD in the germline V gene. V gave up 3 bases and J gave up 2 bases, with 17 bases separating them. CDR3 region: CATSDQSGQRITDTQYF. CDR3 bases: TGTGCCACCAGTGATCAATCTGGACAGCGGATCACAGATACGCAGTATTTT.